The 7 T cell receptor beta chains in this list originate from one sample, sequenced in a study of blood T cell repertoires in COVID-19 (dated by TCRdb to 2020 to 2021). Libraries came from the immunoSEQ multiplex PCR assay. TCRdb mirrors the immuneACCESS table, restricted to in-frame sequences. Some clones are absent from its copies; in checked studies, under half trace to an unresolved V gene, and the reason for the others is unknown. Recorded for this sample are around 50,000 clones; roughly 80% of them occurred a single time. The top ten constitute less than 25% of the sample. The sequenced sample consisted of peripheral blood. The receptor source for this set is a woman aged 60 to 75 with acute or convalescent COVID-19.

The V and J genes are TRBV10-2 and TRBJ1-6; no reliable D call. The CDR3 is 16 residues long. The ends were cut back, 0 bases at V and 10 bases at J, with 16 bases in the middle. Per the germline V gene, CDR1 is WSHSY and CDR2 is SAAADI. The CDR3 nucleotides are TGCGCCAGCAGTGAGTCGAGGCCGGGAGGCGGGTCACCCCTCCACTTT. Amino acids: CASSESRPGGGSPLHF.

This clone has just one count. V is TRBV30 and J is TRBJ1-5; D not certain. Germline assignment: CDR1 GTSNPN and CDR2 SVGIG (reference sequence). CDR3 length: 11 residues. V was pared by 1 base and J by 9 bases, with 7 bases between. This CDR3 reads CAWSGLGPQHF. The CDR3 nucleotides read TGTGCCTGGAGTGGTCTCGGGCCCCAGCATTTT.

The CDR3: CASSLKPGQGYGYTF. CDR3 nucleotides: TGTGCCAGCTCGCTCAAACCCGGACAGGGCTATGGCTACACCTTC. The V gene is TRBV18, the J gene TRBJ1-2; 8 nucleotides match TRBD1. Germline trimming cut 6 bases from V and 4 bases from J; bases unmatched to any gene: 10. This CDR3 comprises 15 residues. Germline-derived CDR1 and CDR2 are KGHSH and LQKENI.

DNA of the CDR3: TGTGCCAGCAGCTTATCGGGGGAACTCACAGATACGCAGTATTTT. Residues: CASSLSGELTDTQYF. This sequence joins TRBV5-6 and TRBJ2-3; a possible D gene is TRBD2 (6 bases). V lost 2 bases to trimming and J lost 2 bases, with 12 bases between them. Germline lookup yields CDR1 SGHDT and CDR2 YYEEEE. CDR3 size: 15 residues.

This clone was seen a handful of times. The J gene is TRBJ2-7, the V gene TRBV7-9, with D perhaps matching TRBD1 (5 bases). CDR1 and CDR2 (germline): SEHNR, FQNEAQ (reference sequence). The CDR3 is made up of 14 amino acids. V lost 5 bases to trimming and J lost 4 bases, with 15 bases between them. The CDR3 sequence is CASSELGAFYEQYF. The CDR3 DNA follows: TGTGCCAGCAGCGAGTTAGGGGCGTTTTACGAGCAGTACTTC.

The V call is TRBV19, the J call TRBJ2-2, with D possibly matching TRBD1 (6 bases). This CDR3 spans 13 amino acids. The germline gives CDR1 LNHDA, CDR2 SQIVND (reference sequence). Trimming stripped 10 bases from V and 2 bases from J, with 11 bases between. For the CDR3, the DNA is TGTGCCACCCAGGACAGCAACACCGGGGAGCTGTTTTTT. This encodes CATQDSNTGELFF.

This clone was seen once. The chain combines TRBV30 with TRBJ1-4, with D perhaps matching TRBD1 (5 bases). V dropped 8 bases and J dropped 3 bases, with 13 bases sitting between them. The germline gives CDR1 GTSNPN, CDR2 SVGIG (reference sequence). The CDR3 contains 13 residues. CDR3 nucleotides: TGTGCCGCCTGCCCGGGGGCTAATGAAAAACTGTTTTTT. Translated: CAACPGANEKLFF.